These T cell receptor beta chains were read from a single sample in a study of T cell responses to AZD1222 COVID-19 vaccine. TCRdb's copy holds only in-frame clones and misses some; the assay was immunoSEQ multiplex PCR. The table records over 45,000 clones, 89% of them present only once. The input for sequencing was peripheral blood, taken 28 days after the second AZD1222 dose. The origin of the receptors is an adult who received the AZD1222 COVID-19 vaccine. Both conserved end residues are part of each CDR3. The D gene is left open where the match is weak. Clone sizes are given selectively: once, few, many, or a class where the clone is expanded.

j_call d_call clone_size v_call cdr3_nt cdr3_aa
TRBJ2-7 - few TRBV18 TGTGCCAGCTCACCTTTGGGGCTCTCCGAGCAGTACTTC CASSPLGLSEQYF
TRBJ2-3 TRBD2 - TRBV3-1/TRBV3-2 TGTGCCAGCAGCCTCCGAAGCGGGAGTAAGGGAGATACGCAGTATTTT CASSLRSGSKGDTQYF
TRBJ2-5 - - TRBV27 TGTGCCAGCAGACTGGCAGGCCAAGAGACCCAGTACTTC CASRLAGQETQYF
TRBJ2-7 - - TRBV24-1 TGTGCCACCAGTGGGGCAGGGCTTAACGAGCAGTACTTC CATSGAGLNEQYF
TRBJ2-5 TRBD2 once TRBV25-1 TGTGCCAGCAGAACACAGGAGCGGGGGGTCTACCAAGAGACCCAGTACTTC CASRTQERGVYQETQYF
TRBJ1-1 - - TRBV18 TGTGCCAGCTCGACCACTGGGTTGAACACTGAAGCTTTCTTT CASSTTGLNTEAFF
TRBJ2-1 TRBD2 - TRBV7-9 TGTGCCAGCAGCGCGGTAGCGGGATACAACTACAATGAGCAGTTCTTC CASSAVAGYNYNEQFF
TRBJ1-1 TRBD1 - TRBV24-1 TGTGCCACCAGTATTTGCGACAGGGAGGACACTGAAGCTTTCTTT CATSICDREDTEAFF
TRBJ2-4 - - TRBV11-2 TGTGCCAGCAGCTTAGATGAAAAAAACATTCAGTACTTC CASSLDEKNIQYF
TRBJ1-1 - - TRBV29-1 TGCAGCGCCCCGGCTACGAACACTGAAGCTTTCTTT CSAPATNTEAFF
TRBJ1-1 TRBD1 - TRBV5-1 TGCGCCAGCAGCTCACAGGGGTTGGACACTGAAGCTTTCTTT CASSSQGLDTEAFF
TRBJ2-3 - medium-sized TRBV6-4 TGTGCCAGCAGTGGGGGGGAGACAGATACGCAGTATTTT CASSGGETDTQYF
TRBJ1-1 TRBD1 - TRBV6-5 TGTGCCAGCAGCGCCGACAGGGTAGGGTTCACTGAAGCTTTCTTT CASSADRVGFTEAFF
TRBJ2-7 - - TRBV2 TGTGCCAGCAGTGAAACGGGCGGGCGGGACGAGCAGTACTTC CASSETGGRDEQYF
TRBJ1-5 - - TRBV5-5 TGTGCCAGCAGCTTGGCCCAGTTTCAGCCCCAGCATTTT CASSLAQFQPQHF
TRBJ1-5 - few TRBV19 TGTGCCGGGGGCAGTACCTCCAATCAGCCCCAGCATTTT CAGGSTSNQPQHF
TRBJ2-1 TRBD2 - TRBV5-1 TGCGCCAGCAGCTCTGCCGGGACTAGCGGCAGAACCCTGAGCTCCTACAATGAGCAGTTCTTC CASSSAGTSGRTLSSYNEQFF
TRBJ2-7 TRBD2 - TRBV20-1 TGCAGTGCTAGTTTTCAGCGGGGCCCCTACGAGCAGTACTTC CSASFQRGPYEQYF
TRBJ2-7 TRBD1 few TRBV14 TGTGCCAGCAGCCAATCCCTCTTAAGGGACAGGGGGTGGGAGCAGTACTTC CASSQSLLRDRGWEQYF
TRBJ2-3 - - TRBV4-1 TGCGCCAGCAGCCCCCCCCGTTTGGGGGCCGGGAATACGCAGTATTTT CASSPPRLGAGNTQYF
TRBJ1-5 TRBD1 - TRBV10-3 TGTGCCACCAAGGGACAGGGGGGTCAGCCCCAGCATTTT CATKGQGGQPQHF
TRBJ2-1 - - TRBV7-9 TGTGCCAGCAGCCCAATTCGCGATGAGCAGTTCTTC CASSPIRDEQFF
TRBJ1-2 - - TRBV5-8 TGTGCCAGCAGCTTGCTCGGACAGAGTGGCTACACCTTC CASSLLGQSGYTF
TRBJ2-1 TRBD2 few TRBV3-1/TRBV3-2 TGTGCCAGCAGCCAAGCGGGCGGGGGGGCCTACAATGAGCAGTTCTTC CASSQAGGGAYNEQFF
TRBJ2-1 TRBD2 - TRBV11-3 TGTGCCAGCAGCTTAGATCTGGCTAGCGGGAGGAATGAGCAGTTCTTC CASSLDLASGRNEQFF
TRBJ2-5 - - TRBV29-1 TGCAGCGTTGAACGGCTTTTGCAAGAGACCCAGTACTTC CSVERLLQETQYF
TRBJ2-3 - few TRBV27 TGTGCCAGCAGCCCAGGGGGGGGCCCTAGCACAGATACGCAGTATTTT CASSPGGGPSTDTQYF
TRBJ1-1 - - TRBV5-4 TGTGCCAGCATCCGTGGGGGGGGAAGCGACACTGAAGCTTTCTTT CASIRGGGSDTEAFF
TRBJ2-1 TRBD2 - TRBV9 TGTGCCAGCAGCGTAGCTTGGACTAGTAATGAGCAGTTCTTC CASSVAWTSNEQFF